Each of the 32 T cell receptor beta chains below was sequenced from the same sample in a study of blood T cell repertoires in COVID-19. The data were produced by immunoSEQ multiplex PCR, yet TCRdb's version contains in-frame clones alone and is incomplete. In the table there are approximately 300,000 clones, around four fifths of which are singletons. Sample: peripheral blood. Source of these receptors: a woman aged 45 to 65 with acute or convalescent COVID-19.

This chain uses TRBV6-5 with TRBJ2-4, with D uncertain. Germline lookup yields CDR1 MNHEY and CDR2 SVGAGI. Between the trimmed V and J ends, which lost 7 bases and 3 bases, there was a span of 4 bases. The CDR3 contains 11 residues. The CDR3 region is CASIDKNIQYF. CDR3 coding DNA: TGTGCCAGCATAGACAAAAACATTCAGTACTTC.

This clone was observed a handful of times. This chain uses TRBV10-1 with TRBJ1-5; unclear D gene. Germline V gene sequence: CDR1 WNHNN, CDR2 SYGVQD (reference sequence). The V gene lost 2 bases and the J gene lost 5 bases, with 7 bases spanning the gap. This CDR3 has 13 amino acids. CDR3 sequence reads: CASSEDADQPQHF. The CDR3 coding sequence is TGCGCCAGCAGTGAGGACGCGGATCAGCCCCAGCATTTT.

The chain uses TRBV5-1 and TRBJ1-4; tentatively, D is TRBD1 (5 bases). This CDR3 spans 14 amino acids. CDR1 SGHRS and CDR2 YFSETQ come from the germline V gene. Trimming removed 5 bases from V and 3 bases from J, with 11 bases in between. CDR3 in amino acids: CASRGGTANEKLFF. The CDR3 coding sequence is TGCGCCAGCAGGGGGGGGACGGCTAATGAAAAACTGTTTTTT.

V is TRBV24-1 and J is TRBJ2-5; 8 bases match TRBD2. V gave up 6 bases and J gave up 3 bases; unmatched junction bases: 2. The CDR3 contains 13 residues. CDR1 is KGHDR, CDR2 SFDVKD, per germline. The CDR3 nucleotides read TGTGCCACCAGTAAAGCGGGAGAAGAGACCCAGTACTTC. Its protein product is CATSKAGEETQYF.

The rearrangement joins TRBV28 to TRBJ1-2; tentative D call: TRBD1 (5 bases). The CDR3 is 12 residues long. The germline V gene encodes CDR1 MDHEN and CDR2 SYDVKM. CDR3 coding DNA: TGTGCGGGGGGAGGGAATAACTATGGCTACACCTTC. The encoded protein is CAGGGNNYGYTF.

The chain uses TRBV3-1 (or the pseudogene TRBV3-2) and TRBJ2-7; 10 nucleotides match TRBD2. Unmatched junction bases numbered 7, after V lost 0 bases and J lost 8 bases. Germline V gives CDR1 LGHDT, CDR2 YNNKEL (reference sequence). The CDR3 sequence is 15 residues long. CDR3 loop: CASSQDASGGAKQYV. CDR3 nucleotide sequence: TGTGCCAGCAGCCAAGATGCAAGCGGGGGGGCGAAGCAGTACGTC.

V is TRBV7-2 and J is TRBJ2-1, with 9 bases identical to TRBD2. The CDR3 has 15 amino acids. V lost 7 bases and J lost 2; bases outside the gene matches: 6. Germline values: CDR1 SGHTA, CDR2 FQGNSA. The CDR3 DNA sequence: TGTGCCAGCACCCTGACTAGCGGACCCTACAATGAGCAGTTCTTC. It translates to CASTLTSGPYNEQFF. The whole variable domain, remainder taken from reference TRBV7-2 and TRBJ2-1, is GAGVSQSPSNKVTEKGKDVELRCDPISGHTALYWYRQSLGQGLEFLIYFQGNSAPDKSGLPSDRFSAERTGGSVSTLTIQRTQQEDSAVYLCASTLTSGPYNEQFFGPGTRLTVL.

V and J are TRBV19 and TRBJ1-5; 8 bases fit TRBD1. Germline V lookup: CDR1 LNHDA, CDR2 SQIVND (reference sequence). The CDR3 is made up of 16 amino acids. With V trimmed by 5 bases and J by 5 bases, 11 bases remained unmatched. CDR3 DNA: TGTGCCAGTAGTGACTCGACAGGGGCCGCCCATCAGCCCCAGCATTTT. Translated, it gives CASSDSTGAAHQPQHF.

A word on this clone: At the DNA level, this CDR3 is encoded by other sequences in the same sample as well. This CDR3 is CASSSRVSSGNGTQYF. CDR3 coding DNA: TGTGCCAGCAGCTCCCGCGTGAGTAGCGGGAATGGTACGCAGTATTTT. V is TRBV7-3 and J is TRBJ2-3; TRBD2 matches 8 bases. Germline CDR1 is SGHTA and CDR2 is FQGTGA. The CDR3 consists of 16 residues. V lost 4 bases and J lost 8; bases outside the gene matches: 14.

This rearrangement joins TRBV24-1 to TRBJ1-3, with unresolved D. The CDR3 sequence is 17 residues long. CDR1 is KGHDR and CDR2 is SFDVKD in the germline V gene. V lost 5 bases and J 0 bases, leaving 16 bases between the germline ends. CDR3 loop: CATSGRHQTPSGNTIYF. For the CDR3, the DNA is TGTGCCACCAGTGGCAGACACCAAACCCCCTCTGGAAACACCATATATTTT.

The chain is built from TRBV19 and TRBJ1-5; D perhaps matches TRBD1 (5 bases). Germline assignment: CDR1 LNHDA and CDR2 SQIVND (reference sequence). CDR3 length equals 14 residues. The ends were cut back, 11 bases at V and 3 bases at J, with 17 bases in the middle. The CDR3 reads CASWGGVDNQPQHF. CDR3 coding DNA: TGTGCCTCCTGGGGAGGGGTCGACAATCAGCCCCAGCATTTT.

This sequence joins TRBV6-5 and TRBJ2-1, with 9 bases that match TRBD1. Germline CDR1 reads MNHEY; CDR2 reads SVGAGI. With V trimmed by 2 bases and J by 7 bases, 6 bases remained unmatched. The CDR3 sequence is 15 residues long. This chain's CDR3 is CASSYTGGGRNEQFF. In nucleotides, the CDR3 is TGTGCCAGCAGTTACACAGGGGGCGGTAGGAATGAGCAGTTCTTC.

This chain joins TRBV5-5 and TRBJ1-4; 9 bases agree with TRBD1. Trimming cost V 4 bases and J 8 bases; bases outside gene matches: 12. Germline CDR1 reads SGHKS; CDR2 reads YYEKEE (reference sequence). The CDR3 is 16 amino acids. This chain's CDR3 is CASSLITGGAGEKLFF. Here the CDR3 DNA reads TGTGCCAGCAGCCTGATAACAGGGGGCGCAGGGGAAAAACTGTTTTTT. Full variable domain (remainder filled in from reference TRBV5-5 and TRBJ1-4): DAGVTQSPTHLIKTRGQQVTLRCSPISGHKSVSWYQQVLGQGPQFIFQYYEKEERGRGNFPDRFSARQFPNYSSELNVNALLLGDSALYLCASSLITGGAGEKLFFGSGTQLSVL.

The rearrangement joins TRBV11-3 to TRBJ1-1; 9 nucleotides match TRBD1. CDR1 and CDR2 from the germline V gene are SGHNT and YENEEA. The CDR3 length is 15 residues. V lost 5 bases to trimming and J lost 6 bases; unmatched junction nucleotides: 10. The CDR3 DNA reads TGTGCCAGCAGCGCCGTAGGAGGACAGGGGTCTGAAGCTTTCTTT. This codes for CASSAVGGQGSEAFF.

The J gene is TRBJ2-7, the V gene TRBV10-3; TRBD2 agrees at 11 bases. Per the germline V gene, CDR1 is ENHRY and CDR2 is SYGVKD. The V segment lost 6 bases and the J segment 1 base; nucleotides outside the gene matches: 8. The CDR3 spans 16 residues. CDR3 nucleotide sequence: TGTGCCATCAGCCCGACTAGCGGGGCGGGTTCCTACGAGCAGTACTTC. Translated, it gives CAISPTSGAGSYEQYF.

The chain is built from TRBV7-2 and TRBJ1-1; unclear D gene. The germline V gene has CDR1 SGHTA and CDR2 FQGNSA. The V end was cut by 1 base, the J end by 1 base, with 7 bases between. The CDR3 totals 14 residues. In DNA, the CDR3 is TGTGCCAGCAGCTTAGTGAGCCAGAACACTGAAGCTTTCTTT. Translated: CASSLVSQNTEAFF.

The V call is TRBV2, the J call TRBJ1-2; 10 bases map to TRBD1. The CDR3 is 14 residues long. The trim removed 5 bases at V and 4 bases at J, leaving 4 bases unmatched. Germline assignment: CDR1 SNHLY and CDR2 FYNNEI. CDR3 in DNA: TGTGCCAGCAGTTCGACAGGGGGCGTCTATGGCTACACCTTC. This codes for CASSSTGGVYGYTF.

V gene TRBV5-1 combines with J gene TRBJ2-7; 9 bases agree with TRBD1. The junction had 6 bases not matched to a gene; V was cut back by 3 bases and J by 2 bases. This CDR3 has 15 amino acids. Germline V lookup: CDR1 SGHRS, CDR2 YFSETQ. In DNA, the CDR3 is TGCGCCAGCAGCTCTTCGGGACAGGGCCCCTACGAGCAGTACTTC. Its protein is CASSSSGQGPYEQYF.

The J gene is TRBJ1-1, the V gene TRBV7-9; maybe TRBD1 (5 bases). The V end was cut by 5 bases, the J end by 3 bases, with 13 bases between. The CDR3 runs to 14 residues. Germline V lookup: CDR1 SEHNR, CDR2 FQNEAQ (reference sequence). The CDR3 DNA follows: TGTGCCAGCAGCCGGGTGGGGGAGGACACTGAAGCTTTCTTT. Translating gives CASSRVGEDTEAFF.

This chain uses TRBV7-9 with TRBJ1-1, with D maybe TRBD1 (5 bases). Germline assignment: CDR1 SEHNR and CDR2 FQNEAQ (reference sequence). The V end was cut by 3 bases, the J end by 3 bases, with 8 bases between. CDR3 length equals 13 residues. In DNA, the CDR3 is TGTGCCAGCAGCTTCAGGGTGGACACTGAAGCTTTCTTT. It is translated as CASSFRVDTEAFF.

The chain links TRBV5-1 to TRBJ2-2; TRBD1 matches at 8 bases. With V trimmed by 7 bases and J by 4 bases, 6 bases remained unmatched. The CDR3 contains 14 residues. Germline values: CDR1 SGHRS, CDR2 YFSETQ. The CDR3 DNA reads TGCGCCAGCGGGCTGCAGGGGGCCACCGGGGAGCTGTTTTTT. Its translation: CASGLQGATGELFF.

V is TRBV18 and J is TRBJ2-3; TRBD2 agrees at 8 bases. V trimming: 3 bases; J trimming: 2 bases; junction bases outside the gene matches: 4. Germline loops: CDR1 KGHSH, CDR2 LQKENI. The CDR3 loop spans 15 amino acids. CDR3 in amino acids: CASSPISGVTDTQYF. CDR3 coding DNA: TGTGCCAGCTCACCGATTAGCGGGGTCACAGATACGCAGTATTTT.

This sequence joins TRBV6-5 and TRBJ1-1; 10 positions agree with TRBD1. The CDR3 sequence is 14 residues long. V lost 6 bases and J lost 7; bases outside the gene matches: 8. Looked up from germline, CDR1 is MNHEY and CDR2 is SVGAGI. The CDR3 spells CASRRSGTGDEAFF. The DNA of the CDR3 is TGTGCCAGCAGGCGATCCGGGACAGGGGATGAAGCTTTCTTT.

J is TRBJ1-6 and V is TRBV5-1; D not resolved. CDR1 is SGHRS, CDR2 YFSETQ, per germline. Trimming shortened V by 0 bases and J by 7 bases, and 11 bases separated the two germline ends. The CDR3 has 15 residues. CDR3 sequence: CASSLGAHPNSPLHF. The CDR3 nucleotides are TGCGCCAGCAGCTTGGGCGCCCACCCAAATTCACCCCTCCACTTT.

The V and J genes are TRBV5-1 and TRBJ2-1; TRBD2 matches 8 bases. The CDR3 contains 17 residues. CDR1 is SGHRS, CDR2 YFSETQ, per germline. J gave up 5 bases and V 3 bases, and 13 bases lay outside the gene matches. The chain's CDR3 is CASSWPGGAGVHNEQFF. The CDR3 DNA follows: TGCGCCAGCAGCTGGCCTGGGGGAGCGGGAGTCCACAATGAGCAGTTCTTC.

The chain joins TRBV28 to TRBJ1-2; TRBD1 aligns across 10 bases. Germline values: CDR1 MDHEN, CDR2 SYDVKM. J lost 2 bases, V lost 7 bases, and 13 bases had no gene match. The CDR3 has 17 residues. CDR3 nucleotide sequence: TGTGCCAGCACCACCTCCGGGACAGGGGCCGCCAACTATGGCTACACCTTC. Translating it yields CASTTSGTGAANYGYTF.

The gene calls are TRBV2 and TRBJ1-3, with 8 positions matching TRBD1. V was pared by 3 bases and J by 2 bases, with 6 bases of the junction left unmatched. The germline V gene has CDR1 SNHLY and CDR2 FYNNEI. The CDR3 sequence is 16 residues long. CDR3 loop: CASSDKDRDPGNTIYF. DNA for the CDR3: TGTGCCAGCAGTGATAAGGACAGGGATCCTGGAAACACCATATATTTT.

This clone showed up just once. This chain links TRBV19 with TRBJ1-2, with D maybe TRBD1 (5 bases). This CDR3 spans 16 amino acids. From germline, CDR1 is LNHDA and CDR2 SQIVND (reference sequence). With 3 bases removed from V and 5 bases from J, the gap between germline ends came to 19 bases. The DNA for the CDR3 is TGTGCCAGTAGTATCGGAGCAGGAGACAGCCTTTATGGCTACACCTTC. It yields the protein CASSIGAGDSLYGYTF.

V and J are TRBV11-2 and TRBJ2-1, with TRBD2 matching 12 bases. The CDR3 has 14 amino acids. V shed 0 bases, J shed 13 bases, and the junction held 4 bases outside the gene matches. Germline CDR1 SGHAT, CDR2 FQNNGV. CDR3 protein: CASSLDRTSGIQFF. As DNA, the CDR3 is TGTGCCAGCAGCTTAGATCGGACTAGCGGGATTCAGTTCTTC.

This clone has only one observation. This chain uses TRBV5-4 with TRBJ2-5; D possibly corresponds to TRBD2 (5 bases). Germline V CDR1 and CDR2: SGHNT, YYREEE (reference sequence). Trimming shortened V by 4 bases and J by 5 bases, and 21 bases separated the two germline ends. This CDR3 is 16 amino acids long. In nucleotides, the CDR3 is TGTGCCAGCAGCCTCCCCGGGGTGGCACATGGGGAGACCCAGTACTTC. It yields the protein CASSLPGVAHGETQYF.

The rearrangement uses TRBV6-1 and TRBJ2-6; D remains ambiguous. Germline assignment: CDR1 MNHNS and CDR2 SASEGT. V dropped 1 base and J dropped 4 bases, with 8 bases sitting between them. The CDR3 is 15 amino acids. CDR3 sequence (DNA): TGTGCCAGCAGTGAAGAGGAGTTAGGGGCCAACGTCCTGACTTTC. Translation: CASSEEELGANVLTF.

This chain connects TRBV20-1 to TRBJ2-7; no clear D. V lost 6 bases and J lost 0, with 6 bases in between. The germline CDR1 and CDR2 sequences are DFQATT and SNEGSKA (reference sequence). The CDR3 runs 11 residues. CDR3 sequence reads: CSAANSYEQYF. The CDR3 DNA sequence: TGCAGTGCGGCCAACTCCTACGAGCAGTACTTC.